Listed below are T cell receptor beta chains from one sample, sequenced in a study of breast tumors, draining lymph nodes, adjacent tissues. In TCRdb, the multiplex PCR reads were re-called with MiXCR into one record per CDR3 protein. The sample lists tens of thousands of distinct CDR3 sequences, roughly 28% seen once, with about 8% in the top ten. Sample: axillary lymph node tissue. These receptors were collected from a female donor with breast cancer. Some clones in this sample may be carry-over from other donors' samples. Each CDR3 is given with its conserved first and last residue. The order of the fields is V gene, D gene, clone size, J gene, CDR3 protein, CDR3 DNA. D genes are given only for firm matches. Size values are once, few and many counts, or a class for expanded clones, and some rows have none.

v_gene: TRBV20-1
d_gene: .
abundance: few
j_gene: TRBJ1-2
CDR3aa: CSARDPGEIYGYTF
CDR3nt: TGCAGTGCTAGAGATCCGGGGGAAATCTATGGCTACACCTTC

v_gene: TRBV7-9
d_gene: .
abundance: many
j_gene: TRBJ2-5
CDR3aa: CASSLVPGRETQYF
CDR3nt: TGTGCCAGCAGCTTAGTCCCAGGGCGGGAGACCCAGTACTTC

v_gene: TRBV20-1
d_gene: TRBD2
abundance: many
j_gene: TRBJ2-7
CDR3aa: CSARDTASGSYEQYF
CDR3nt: TGCAGTGCTAGAGATACGGCTAGCGGGAGTTACGAGCAGTACTTC

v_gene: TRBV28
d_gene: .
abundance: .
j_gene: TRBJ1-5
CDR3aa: CASRGADSGNQPQHF
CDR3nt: TGTGCCAGCAGAGGAGCGGACAGTGGAAATCAGCCCCAGCATTTT

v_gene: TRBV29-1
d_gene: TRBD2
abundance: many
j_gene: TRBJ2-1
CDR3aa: CSVEATSGINEQFF
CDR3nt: TGCAGCGTTGAAGCGACTAGCGGGATTAATGAGCAGTTCTTC

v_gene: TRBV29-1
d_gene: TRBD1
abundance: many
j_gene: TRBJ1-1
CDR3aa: CSVSAGGLPEAFF
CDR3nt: TGCAGCGTTTCGGCAGGGGGCTTGCCTGAAGCTTTCTTT

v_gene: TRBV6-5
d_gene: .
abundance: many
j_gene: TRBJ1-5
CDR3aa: CASSYLPQPQHF
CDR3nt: TGTGCCAGCAGTTACCTCCCTCAGCCCCAGCATTTT

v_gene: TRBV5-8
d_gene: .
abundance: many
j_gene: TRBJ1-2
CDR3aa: CASSTGYGYTF
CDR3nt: TGTGCCAGCAGCACAGGCTATGGCTACACCTTC

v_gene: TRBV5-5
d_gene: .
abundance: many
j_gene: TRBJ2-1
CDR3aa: CASSNSRRNEQFF
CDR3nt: TGTGCCAGCAGCAATAGCAGGAGAAATGAGCAGTTCTTC

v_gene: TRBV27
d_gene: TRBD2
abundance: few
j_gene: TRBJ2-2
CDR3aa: CASSWGGSAGELFF
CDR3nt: TGTGCCAGCAGTTGGGGGGGGAGTGCCGGGGAGCTGTTTTTT

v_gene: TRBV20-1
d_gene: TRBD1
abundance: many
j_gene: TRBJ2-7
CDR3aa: CSASRDREAYEQYF
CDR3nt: TGCAGTGCTTCCCGGGACAGGGAAGCCTACGAGCAGTACTTC

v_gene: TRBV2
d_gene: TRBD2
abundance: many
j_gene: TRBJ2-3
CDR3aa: CASSEANLGLAGFPDTQYF
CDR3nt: TGTGCCAGCAGTGAAGCTAATCTCGGACTAGCGGGATTTCCAGATACGCAGTATTTT

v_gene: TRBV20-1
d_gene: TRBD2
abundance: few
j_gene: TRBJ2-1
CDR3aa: CSASPLDAGVRSNEQFF
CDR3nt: TGCAGTGCTAGTCCCCTGGACGCGGGAGTCCGTAGCAATGAGCAGTTCTTC

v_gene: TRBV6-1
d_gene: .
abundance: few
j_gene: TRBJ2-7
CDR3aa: CASSQFGGGTSSDF
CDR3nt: .

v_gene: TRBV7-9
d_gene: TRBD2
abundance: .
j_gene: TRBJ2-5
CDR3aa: CASSLPSGSEETQYF
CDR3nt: TGTGCCAGCAGCTTACCTAGCGGGAGCGAAGAGACCCAGTACTTC

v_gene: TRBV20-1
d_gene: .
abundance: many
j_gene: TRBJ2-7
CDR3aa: CSAREPRGAPYEQYF
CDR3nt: TGCAGTGCTAGAGAGCCCCGCGGAGCACCCTACGAGCAGTACTTC

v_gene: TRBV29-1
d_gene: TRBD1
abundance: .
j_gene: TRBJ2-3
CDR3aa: CSVDRGPTDTQYF
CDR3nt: TGCAGCGTGGACAGGGGGCCTACAGATACGCAGTATTTT

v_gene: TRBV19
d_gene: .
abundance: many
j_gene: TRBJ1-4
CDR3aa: CASSVQVATNEKLFF
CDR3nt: TGTGCCAGTAGTGTCCAGGTTGCGACTAATGAAAAACTGTTTTTT

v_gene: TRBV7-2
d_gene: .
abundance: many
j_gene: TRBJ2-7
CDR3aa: CASSFQGPYEQYF
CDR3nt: TGTGCCAGCAGCTTCCAAGGCCCCTACGAGCAGTACTTC

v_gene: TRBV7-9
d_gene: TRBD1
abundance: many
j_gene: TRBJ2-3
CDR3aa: CASSGTGGADTQYF
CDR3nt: TGTGCCAGCAGCGGGACAGGAGGGGCAGATACGCAGTATTTT

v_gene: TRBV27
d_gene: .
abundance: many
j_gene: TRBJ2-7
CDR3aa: CASSRQRSYEQYF
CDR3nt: TGTGCCAGCTCCCGTCAGCGTTCCTACGAGCAGTACTTC

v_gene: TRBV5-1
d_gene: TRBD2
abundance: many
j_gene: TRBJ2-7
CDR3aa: CASSLAGGAPNEQYF
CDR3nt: TGCGCCAGCAGCTTGGCGGGGGGGGCCCCTAACGAGCAGTACTTC

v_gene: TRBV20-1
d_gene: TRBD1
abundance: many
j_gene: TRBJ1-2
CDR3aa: CSAEAPGQGSSNYGYTF
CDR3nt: TGCAGTGCCGAAGCGCCGGGACAGGGTTCATCTAACTATGGCTACACCTTC

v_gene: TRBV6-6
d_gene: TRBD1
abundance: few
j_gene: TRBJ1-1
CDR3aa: CASSWDRNTEAFF
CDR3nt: TGTGCCAGCAGTTGGGACAGGAACACTGAAGCTTTCTTT

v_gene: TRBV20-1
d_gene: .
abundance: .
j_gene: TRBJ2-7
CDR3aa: CSARAFRPGPPTYEQYF
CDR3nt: TGCAGTGCTAGAGCCTTCCGCCCGGGGCCGCCCACCTACGAGCAGTACTTC

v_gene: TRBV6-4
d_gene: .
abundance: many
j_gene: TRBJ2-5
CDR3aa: CASSRELGETQYF
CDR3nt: TGTGCCAGCAGTAGGGAGCTTGGGGAGACCCAGTACTTC

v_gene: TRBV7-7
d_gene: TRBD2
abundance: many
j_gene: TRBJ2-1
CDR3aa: CASSQGLAGLNEQFF
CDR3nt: TGTGCCAGCAGCCAGGGACTAGCGGGCCTCAATGAGCAGTTCTTC

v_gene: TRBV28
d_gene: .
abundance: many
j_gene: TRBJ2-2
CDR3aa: CASSLLMTNTGELFF
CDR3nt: TGTGCCAGCAGTTTGTTAATGACGAACACCGGGGAGCTGTTTTTT

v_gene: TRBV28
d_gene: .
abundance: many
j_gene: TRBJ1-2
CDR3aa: CASRPYQGFYGYTF
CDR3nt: TGTGCCAGCAGACCGTACCAGGGGTTCTATGGCTACACCTTC

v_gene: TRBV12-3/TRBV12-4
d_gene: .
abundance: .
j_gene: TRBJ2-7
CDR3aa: CASSLVAEQYF
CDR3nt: TGTGCCAGCAGTTTAGTCGCCGAGCAGTACTTC

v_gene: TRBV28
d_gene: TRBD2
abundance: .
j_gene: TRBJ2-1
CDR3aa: CASSFLAGNEQFF
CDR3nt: TGTGCCAGCAGTTTTTTAGCGGGGAATGAGCAGTTCTTC

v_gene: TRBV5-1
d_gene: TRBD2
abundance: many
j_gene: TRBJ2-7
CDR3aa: CASSLGFTGEGYEQYF
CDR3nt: TGCGCCAGCAGCTTGGGGTTCACGGGGGAGGGCTACGAGCAGTACTTC

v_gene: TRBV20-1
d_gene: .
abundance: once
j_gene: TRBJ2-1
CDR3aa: CSARGGRSENF
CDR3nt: TGCAGTGCTAGAGGGGGTCGCTCCGAAAACTTC

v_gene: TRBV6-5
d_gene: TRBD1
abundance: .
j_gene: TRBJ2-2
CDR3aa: CATERGQGDPGELFF
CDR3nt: TGTGCCACTGAGAGGGGACAGGGGGATCCCGGGGAGCTGTTTTTT

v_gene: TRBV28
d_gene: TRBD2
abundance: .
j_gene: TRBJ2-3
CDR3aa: CASSELAGITDTQYF
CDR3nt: TGTGCCAGCAGCGAACTAGCGGGGATCACAGATACGCAGTATTTT

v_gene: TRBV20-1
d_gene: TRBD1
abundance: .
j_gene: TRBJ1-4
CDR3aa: CSARSRDRVWEKLFF
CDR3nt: TGCAGTGCTAGAAGCCGGGACAGAGTCTGGGAAAAACTGTTTTTT

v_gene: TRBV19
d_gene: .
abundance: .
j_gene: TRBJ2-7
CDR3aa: CASSLATAGDEQYF
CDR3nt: TGTGCCAGTAGTCTAGCGACAGCCGGTGACGAGCAGTACTTC

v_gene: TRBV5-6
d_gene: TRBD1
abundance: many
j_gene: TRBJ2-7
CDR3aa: CASRDRGKGYEQYF
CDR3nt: TGTGCCAGCAGGGACAGGGGAAAGGGCTACGAGCAGTACTTC

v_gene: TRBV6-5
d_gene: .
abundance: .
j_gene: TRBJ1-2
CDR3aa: CASSVRISYGYTF
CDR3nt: TGTGCCAGCAGCGTACGGATCTCTTATGGCTACACCTTC

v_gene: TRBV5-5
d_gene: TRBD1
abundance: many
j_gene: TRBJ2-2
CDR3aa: CASSLGTGTTGELFF
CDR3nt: TGTGCCAGCAGCTTAGGGACAGGGACCACCGGGGAGCTGTTTTTT

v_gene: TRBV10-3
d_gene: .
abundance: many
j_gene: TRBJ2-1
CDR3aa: CAISGGGHNEQFF
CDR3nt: TGTGCCATCAGTGGAGGGGGACACAATGAGCAGTTCTTC

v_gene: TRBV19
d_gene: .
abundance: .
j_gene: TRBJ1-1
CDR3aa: CASSLRYKGRAFF
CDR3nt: TGTGCCAGTAGCCTTAGGTATAAAGGCCGAGCTTTCTTT

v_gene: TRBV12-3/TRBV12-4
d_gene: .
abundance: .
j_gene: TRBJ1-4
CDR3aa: CASRDTGPNEKLFF
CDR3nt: TGTGCCAGCAGAGATACAGGGCCAAATGAAAAACTGTTTTTT

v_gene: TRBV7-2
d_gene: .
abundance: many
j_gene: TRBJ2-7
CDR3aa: CASSRSGRGTYEQYF
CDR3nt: TGTGCCAGCAGCCGAAGTGGGAGGGGGACCTACGAGCAGTACTTC

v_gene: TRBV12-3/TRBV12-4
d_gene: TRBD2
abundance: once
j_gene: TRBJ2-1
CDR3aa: CASRSGTSGVSGGEQFF
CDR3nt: TGTGCCAGCAGGTCCGGGACTAGCGGAGTGTCGGGGGGTGAGCAGTTCTTC

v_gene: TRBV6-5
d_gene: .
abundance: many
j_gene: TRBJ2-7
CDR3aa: CASSYRRSYEQYF
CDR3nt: TGTGCCAGCAGTTACCGCAGGTCCTACGAGCAGTACTTC

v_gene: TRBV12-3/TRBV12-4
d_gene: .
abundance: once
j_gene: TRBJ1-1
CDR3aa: CASRPHLANTEAFF
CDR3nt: TGTGCCAGCAGACCCCACCTCGCGAACACTGAAGCTTTCTTT

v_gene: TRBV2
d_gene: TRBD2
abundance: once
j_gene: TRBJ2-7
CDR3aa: CASGTSGGAPPCSYEQYF
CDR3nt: TGTGCCAGCGGTACTAGCGGGGGTGCACCTCCGTGCTCCTACGAGCAGTACTTC

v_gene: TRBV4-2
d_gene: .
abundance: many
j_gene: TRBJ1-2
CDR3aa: CASSQGQINYGYTF
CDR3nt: TGTGCCAGCAGCCAAGGACAGATCAACTATGGCTACACCTTC

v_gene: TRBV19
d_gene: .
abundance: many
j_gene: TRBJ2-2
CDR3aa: CASSVQGEYTGELFF
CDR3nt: TGTGCCAGTAGTGTACAGGGAGAGTATACCGGGGAGCTGTTTTTT